What follows is one T cell receptor (beta chain) and its context. This clone was counted once. Its target antigen remains unknown. One base away there is no much larger clone; base qualities are not given. From the cysteine up to the phenylalanine, the CDR3 has a length of 14 residues. Only CDR3 DNA remains: 42 bases, in frame from the first base. V gives up 3 bases and J gives up 1 base, and the segment between their germline ends measures 9 bases. CDR1 LNHDA and CDR2 SQIVND were looked up in the germline V gene (reference sequence). The protocol used for the library was the immunoSEQ multiplex PCR assay. T cell repertoires were profiled by deep sequencing of rearranged TCR beta loci, alongside multiparametric flow cytometry. TCRdb took over this immuneACCESS table, retaining in-frame rearrangements with V and J assigned. Such tables are incomplete; in checked studies, under half of the missing clones stem from an unresolved V gene, and the remainder is unexplained. The sample data list about 16,000 clones, and 80% to 90% of these were observed just once. The ten biggest clones cover under 14% of the sample.

These data originate in a study of lymphopenia after photon versus proton radiotherapy (dated by TCRdb to between 2018 and 2021). As for the study more broadly: The immunological effects of photon versus proton radiation therapy were compared in patients with gastrointestinal tumors who developed high-grade lymphopenia. The goal of the study was to describe how the two radiation modalities differ in their effects on the immune system. The cohort comprised approximately 21 patients with gastrointestinal tumors who received either photon or proton therapy and then developed lymphopenia. Study-level results and caveats: Relative stability during treatment was observed in proton-treated patients, whereas loss of naive T cells and TCR diversity and gain of effector/memory populations were observed in photon-treated patients. Once the lymphocyte count had reached its nadir, the repertoires of photon-treated patients showed oligoclonal expansion, particularly of CD8+ Temra cells, and this expansion drove the decline in diversity. Across the cohort, a larger post-nadir drop in TCR diversity was inversely correlated with overall survival time among patients who died. The authors looked at the survival association only in patients who died, and they framed better survival with proton therapy as a possibility rather than a demonstrated result.

This receptor was taken from a man between 65 and 79 years old with pancreatic cancer. The receptor chain draws on TRBV19 and TRBJ1-1, with TRBD1 as a weak D call on 5 bases. The source material was peripheral blood, sampled from a patient treated with proton-based radiotherapy. In nucleotides, the sequence is TGTGCCAGTAGTATTGGGACTGCGAACACTGAAGCTTTCTTT. Its product reads: CASSIGTANTEAFF.